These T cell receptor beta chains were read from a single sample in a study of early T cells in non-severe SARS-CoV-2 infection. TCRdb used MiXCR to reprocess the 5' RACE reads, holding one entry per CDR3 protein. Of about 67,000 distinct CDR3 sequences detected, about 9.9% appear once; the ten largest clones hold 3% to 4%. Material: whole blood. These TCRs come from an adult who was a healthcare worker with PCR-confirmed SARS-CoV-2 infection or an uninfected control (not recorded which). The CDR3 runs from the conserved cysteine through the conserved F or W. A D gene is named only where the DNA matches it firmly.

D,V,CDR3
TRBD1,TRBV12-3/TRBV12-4,CASSRRDSQTGELFF
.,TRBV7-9,CASSKAASWNSGYTF
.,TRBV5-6,CASSLSPGPKSGANVLTF
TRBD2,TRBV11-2,CASTGGYEQYF
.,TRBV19,CASSISSQGPENYGYTF
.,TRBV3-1,CASSQRVGEQYF
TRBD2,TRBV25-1,CASTGLEANEQFF
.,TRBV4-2,CASSQDLLRPGELSF
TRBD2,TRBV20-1,CSARVGLAGGDEQFF
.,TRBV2,CASNEASVGTQYF
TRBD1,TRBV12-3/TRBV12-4,CASSSWDRGNTEAFF
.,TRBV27,CAPGDTQYF
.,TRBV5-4,CASSPPGEIEQFF
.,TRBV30,CACLPRGPGEKLFF
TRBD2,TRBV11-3,CASSLPGTSHYNEQFF
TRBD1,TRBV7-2,CASSIIGQGSNYGYTF
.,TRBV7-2,CASSLSGSLANVLTF
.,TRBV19,CASSIGVLSNQPQHF
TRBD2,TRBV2,CASSEVPSGGVGKNIQYF
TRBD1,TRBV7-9,CASSLYRTGSTGELFF
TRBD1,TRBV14,CASSQVRGRTGHYGYTF
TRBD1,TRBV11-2,CASSTNPGQGADEQFF
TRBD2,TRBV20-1,CSARVASGVSYNEQFF
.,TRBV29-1,CSVRVGEAFF
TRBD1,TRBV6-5,CASRGTGSGEQYF
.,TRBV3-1,CASSQVLDYNEQFF
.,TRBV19,CASSIQPSSGNTIYF
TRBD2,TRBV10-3,CAISGLAGNNEQFF
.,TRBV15,CATSRASSPLHF
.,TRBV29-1,CSVNAPGREATGELFF
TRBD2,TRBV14,CASSQDGGGTYNEQFF
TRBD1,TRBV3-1,CASSQEGQGAVTEAFF
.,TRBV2,CASSYRDWRGKLFF
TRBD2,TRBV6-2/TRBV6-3,CASSPRLAGGPNEQFF
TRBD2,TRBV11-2,CASSFHLAGERTYNEQFF
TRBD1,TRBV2,CASAGEQGYEQYF